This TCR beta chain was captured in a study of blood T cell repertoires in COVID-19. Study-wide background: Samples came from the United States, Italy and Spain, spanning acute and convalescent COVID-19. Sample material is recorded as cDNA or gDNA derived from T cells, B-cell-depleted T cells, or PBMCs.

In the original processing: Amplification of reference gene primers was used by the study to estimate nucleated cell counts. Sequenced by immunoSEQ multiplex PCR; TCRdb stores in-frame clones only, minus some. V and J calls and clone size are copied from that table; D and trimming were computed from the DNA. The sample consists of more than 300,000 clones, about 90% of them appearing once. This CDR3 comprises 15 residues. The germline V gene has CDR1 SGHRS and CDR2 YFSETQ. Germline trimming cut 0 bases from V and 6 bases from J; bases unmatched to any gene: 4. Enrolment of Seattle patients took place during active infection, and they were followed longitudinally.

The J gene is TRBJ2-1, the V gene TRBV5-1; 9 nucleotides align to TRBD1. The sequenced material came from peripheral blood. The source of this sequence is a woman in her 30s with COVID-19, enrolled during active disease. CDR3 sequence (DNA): TGCGCCAGCAGCTTGGGGGACAGGGTGGGCAATGAGCAGTTCTTC. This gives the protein CASSLGDRVGNEQFF.